The clone carrying this T cell receptor beta chain has a single count. Its target is unknown. CDR1 LGHNA and CDR2 YSLEER come from the germline V gene. This CDR3 region has 17 residues. The V end was cut by 4 bases, the J end by 2 bases, with 17 bases between. Method: immunoSEQ multiplex PCR; TCRdb's copy keeps in-frame clones and lacks some. Among approximately 130,000 clones listed, 90% were seen once. The sample belongs to a study of OX40 agonist ivuxolimab in advanced cancers. Overall study context: Ivuxolimab, an antibody acting as an agonist of OX40 (CD134), was used to treat patients.

Study-level points and caveats: The authors did not determine the antigen specificity of the expanded peripheral T cells.

It was autoimmune disease history or systemic immunosuppression that excluded patients. This TCR came from an adult with an advanced solid tumor such as melanoma, head and neck, liver or kidney cancer. The V call is TRBV4-3, the J call TRBJ2-2; D call uncertain. The starting material was CD4+ or CD8+ T cells sorted from blood, obtained in a trial of the OX40 agonist ivuxolimab. CDR3 DNA sequence: TGCGCCAGCAGCCCCTATGTAGCCTTTAGTAACACCGGGGAGCTGTTTTTT. Protein product: CASSPYVAFSNTGELFF.